A single sample is the source of the 5 T cell receptor beta chains below, sequenced in a study of T cell repertoires in cytomegalovirus infection. Via MiXCR, TCRdb re-called the reads, giving one row per CDR3 protein. The table includes around 200,000 distinct CDR3 sequences, about a sixth detected once. The material sequenced was CD8+ T cells from PBMCs. These TCRs come from a human donor in good health (CMV status not recorded). Some clones in this sample may be carry-over from other donors' samples.

The chain links TRBV30 to TRBJ1-1; D possibly corresponds to TRBD1 (6 bases). With 3 bases removed from V and 1 base from J, the gap between germline ends came to 15 bases. Germline CDR1 and CDR2: GTSNPN and SVGIG (reference sequence). This CDR3 contains 15 residues. The CDR3 protein is CAWSLQGGKNTEAFF. The CDR3 DNA is TGTGCCTGGAGCTTACAAGGGGGAAAGAACACTGAAGCTTTCTTT.

This clonotype was found a few times. J is TRBJ2-5 and V is TRBV25-1; 9 bases agree with TRBD2. The CDR3 consists of 15 residues. V shed 4 bases and J 3 bases; nucleotides not matched to a gene: 6. CDR1 is MGHDK and CDR2 is SYGVNS in the germline V gene. Here the CDR3 reads CASSALSGGKETQYF. CDR3 coding DNA: TGTGCCAGCAGTGCCCTTAGCGGGGGTAAAGAGACCCAGTACTTC.

This chain connects TRBV7-2 to TRBJ2-1; TRBD2 agrees at 10 bases. Germline trimming cut 8 bases from V and 8 bases from J; bases unmatched to any gene: 6. Germline loops: CDR1 SGHTA, CDR2 FQGNSA. This CDR3 has 13 amino acids. The CDR3 reads CASQAGGPYEQFF. CDR3 nucleotides: TGTGCCAGCCAAGCGGGGGGGCCGTATGAGCAGTTCTTC.

This rearrangement joins TRBV20-1 to TRBJ1-1; D gene uncertain. Between the trimmed V and J ends, which lost 2 bases and 7 bases, there was a span of 2 bases. The CDR3 is 9 residues long. Germline V lookup: CDR1 DFQATT, CDR2 SNEGSKA (reference sequence). The CDR3 region is CSARSEAFF. The DNA for the CDR3 is TGCAGTGCTAGAAGTGAAGCTTTCTTT.

This clonotype was detected only a few times. The rearrangement joins TRBV2 to TRBJ2-1; 8 bases are shared with TRBD1. Germline CDR1 reads SNHLY; CDR2 reads FYNNEI. J gave up 0 bases and V 5 bases, and 3 bases lay outside the gene matches. The CDR3 is made up of 15 amino acids. CDR3 coding DNA: TGTGCCAGCAGTAACAGGGGGAGCTCCTACAATGAGCAGTTCTTC. Encoded protein: CASSNRGSSYNEQFF.